This T cell receptor beta chain was captured in a study of somatic mutations in cytotoxic T cells in rheumatoid arthritis. Overall study context: Patient blood, approximately 32 ml in EDTA, was obtained immediately after diagnosis and prior to the start of any treatment. General study results and limits: The study found that the largest CD8+ clone exceeded 20% of CD8+ cells in about an eighth of the 65 patients. Clonality measured in CD8+ T cells did not differ significantly between rheumatoid arthritis patients and age-matched healthy controls.

Original analysis: Seldom did patient CD8+ clones exceeding 1% match published virus-specific TCRB sequences. TCRdb's copy holds only in-frame clones and misses some; the assay was immunoSEQ multiplex PCR. Clone size and V and J calls were adopted from that table, with D and trimming inferred from the DNA. The table shows about 29,000 clones, with more than 85% occurring only once. On this clone itself: Its specificity is unknown.

The specimen was CD8+ T cells sorted from blood. The clonotype comes from an adult with rheumatoid arthritis.

The DNA of the CDR3 is TGTGCCAGCAGCGGAGCGGGGGGGAATGAGCAGTTCTTC. Amino acid sequence: CASSGAGGNEQFF. This chain joins TRBV7-3 and TRBJ2-1; TRBD2 matches 10 bases. Trimming at V came to 5 bases and at J to 7 bases, leaving 2 bases not matched to a gene. The CDR3 extends over 13 amino acids. The germline V gene has CDR1 SGHTA and CDR2 FQGTGA.